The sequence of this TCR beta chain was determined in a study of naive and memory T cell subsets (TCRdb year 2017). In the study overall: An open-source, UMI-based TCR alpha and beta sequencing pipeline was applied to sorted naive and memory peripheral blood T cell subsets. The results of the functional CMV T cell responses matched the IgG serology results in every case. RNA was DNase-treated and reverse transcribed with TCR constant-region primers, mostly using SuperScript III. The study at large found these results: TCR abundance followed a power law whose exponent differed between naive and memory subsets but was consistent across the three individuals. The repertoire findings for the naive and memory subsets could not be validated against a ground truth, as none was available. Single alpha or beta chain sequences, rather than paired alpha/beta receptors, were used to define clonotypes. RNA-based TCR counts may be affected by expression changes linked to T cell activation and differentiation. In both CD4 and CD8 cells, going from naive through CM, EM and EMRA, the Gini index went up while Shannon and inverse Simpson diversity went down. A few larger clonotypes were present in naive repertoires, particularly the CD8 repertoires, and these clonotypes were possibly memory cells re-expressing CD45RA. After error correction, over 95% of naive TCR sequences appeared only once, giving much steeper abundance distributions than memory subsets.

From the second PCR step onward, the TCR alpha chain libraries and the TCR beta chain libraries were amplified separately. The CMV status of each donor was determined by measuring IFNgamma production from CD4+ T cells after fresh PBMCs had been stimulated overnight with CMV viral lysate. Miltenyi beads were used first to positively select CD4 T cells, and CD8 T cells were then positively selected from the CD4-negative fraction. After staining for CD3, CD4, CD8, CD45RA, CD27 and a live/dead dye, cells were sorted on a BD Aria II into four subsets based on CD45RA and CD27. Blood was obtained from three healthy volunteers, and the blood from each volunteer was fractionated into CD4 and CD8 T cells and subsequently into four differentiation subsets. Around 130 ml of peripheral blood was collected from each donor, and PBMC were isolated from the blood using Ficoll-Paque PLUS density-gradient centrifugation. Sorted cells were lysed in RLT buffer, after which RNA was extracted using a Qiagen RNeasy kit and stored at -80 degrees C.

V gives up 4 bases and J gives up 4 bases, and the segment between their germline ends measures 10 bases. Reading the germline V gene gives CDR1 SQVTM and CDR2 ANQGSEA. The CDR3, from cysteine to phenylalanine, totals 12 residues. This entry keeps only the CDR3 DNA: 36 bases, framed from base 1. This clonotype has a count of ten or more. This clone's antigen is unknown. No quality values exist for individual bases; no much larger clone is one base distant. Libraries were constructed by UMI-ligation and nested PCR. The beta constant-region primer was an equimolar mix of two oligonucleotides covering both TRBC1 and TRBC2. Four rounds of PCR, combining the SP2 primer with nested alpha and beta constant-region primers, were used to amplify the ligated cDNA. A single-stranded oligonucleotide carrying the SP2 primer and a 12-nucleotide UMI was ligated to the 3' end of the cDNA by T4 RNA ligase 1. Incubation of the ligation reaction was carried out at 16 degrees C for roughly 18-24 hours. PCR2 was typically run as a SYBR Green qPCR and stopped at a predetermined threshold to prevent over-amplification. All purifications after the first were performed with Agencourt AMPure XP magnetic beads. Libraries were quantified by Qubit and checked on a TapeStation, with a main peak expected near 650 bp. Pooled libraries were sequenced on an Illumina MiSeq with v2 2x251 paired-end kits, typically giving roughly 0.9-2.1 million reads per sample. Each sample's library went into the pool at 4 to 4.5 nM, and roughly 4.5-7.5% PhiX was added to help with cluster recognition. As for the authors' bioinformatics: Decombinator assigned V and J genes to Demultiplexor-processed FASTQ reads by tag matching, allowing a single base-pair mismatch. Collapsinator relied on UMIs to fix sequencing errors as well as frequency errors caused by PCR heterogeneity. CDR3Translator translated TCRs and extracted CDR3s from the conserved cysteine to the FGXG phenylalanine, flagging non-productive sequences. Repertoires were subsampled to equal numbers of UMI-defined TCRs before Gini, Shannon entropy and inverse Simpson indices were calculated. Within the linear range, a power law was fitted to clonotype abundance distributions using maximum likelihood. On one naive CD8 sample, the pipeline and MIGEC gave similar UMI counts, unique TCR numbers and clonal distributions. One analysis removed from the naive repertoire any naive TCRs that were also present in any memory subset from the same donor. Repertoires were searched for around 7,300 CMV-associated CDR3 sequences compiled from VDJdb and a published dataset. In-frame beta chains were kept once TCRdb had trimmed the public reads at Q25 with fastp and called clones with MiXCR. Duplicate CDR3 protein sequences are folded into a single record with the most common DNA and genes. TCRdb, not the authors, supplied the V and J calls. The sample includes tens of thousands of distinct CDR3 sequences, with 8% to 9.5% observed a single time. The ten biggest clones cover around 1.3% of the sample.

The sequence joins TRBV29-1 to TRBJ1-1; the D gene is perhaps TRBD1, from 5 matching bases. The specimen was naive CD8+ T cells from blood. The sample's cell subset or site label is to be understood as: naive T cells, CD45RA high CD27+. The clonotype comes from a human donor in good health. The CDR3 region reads CSVVVGGTEAFF. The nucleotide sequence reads TGCAGCGTTGTGGTCGGGGGCACTGAAGCTTTCTTT.